This TCR beta chain originates from a study of blood T cell repertoires in COVID-19 (TCRdb year 2020). In the study overall: Samples covering the acute and convalescent phases of COVID-19 were provided by collaborators in the United States, Italy and Spain. The material from the prospective study consisted of cDNA or gDNA derived from T cells, B-cell-depleted T cells, or PBMCs. Subjects who had been exposed to COVID-19, were actively infected with it, or had recovered from it provided the deeply sampled blood TCRbeta repertoires that made up the dataset. A freely available public database, intended as a resource for researchers studying the immune response to SARS-CoV-2, is where the repertoires were released. Samples were obtained from the ongoing ImmuneRACE study (first 160 participants) and from 1,254 subjects provided by 6 global collaborators. A de-identified subject ID, COVID-19 status, age in years and sex were almost always included in the sample metadata. HLA class I and class II types, where available, came from metadata supplied by the sample provider rather than from assay-based typing. Overall study outcomes, separate from this receptor: The amount of clinical and demographic metadata varied by source and participant and was provided uncurated.

This clone has a single count. Its antigen has not been determined. The input lacks base qualities; no much larger clone sits a single base away. The CDR3 starts with the cysteine, ends with the phenylalanine, and has 13 residues. Only CDR3 DNA is held: 39 bases, read in frame from base 1. The trim is 7 bases for V and 10 bases for J, with a gap of 19 bases between the germline ends. As encoded in the germline V gene, CDR1 is SNHLY while CDR2 is FYNNEI. The immunoSEQ Assay, a bias-controlled multiplex PCR, was used to amplify TCRbeta CDR3 regions from genomic DNA. Per the authors' processing: Within the assay, amplification of reference gene primers was used to estimate how many nucleated cells each sample contained. Sequence reads were collapsed and filtered to measure the absolute abundance of every unique TCRbeta CDR3 rearrangement. For each sample, productive Simpson clonality was calculated as the square root of Simpson's diversity index across productive rearrangements. Imported from immuneACCESS, the table was reduced by TCRdb to in-frame sequences with V and J called. These copies leave out some clones; in studies compared against another copy, an unresolved V gene accounts for under half, and the cause of the remainder is not known. That table is the source of V, J and clone size, and D and trimming were worked out from the DNA. In all, the sample holds 250,000 to 300,000 clones, and around 81% of those were seen once. The ten largest clones capture around 3% of the sample.

Each collaborating institution followed its own protocols to collect whole blood in K2EDTA tubes. Collaborator samples were shipped for TCRbeta analysis as frozen whole blood, isolated PBMCs, or DNA extracted from either sample type. This receptor chain uses TRBV2 and TRBJ2-5; possibly the D gene is TRBD2, per 5 matching bases. The source material was peripheral blood. The source is a woman aged 60-75 years with active or convalescent COVID-19. The CDR3 protein is CASKGAGSSGQYF. The sequenced DNA is TGTGCCAGCAAGGGAGCAGGTTCCTCGGGCCAGTACTTC.